The entry below gives a single T cell receptor beta chain sequence along with its context. This clone has more than one count but fewer than ten. The target of this receptor is not known. No base qualities exist here, and no much larger clone lies one base off it. Patients with autoimmune disease history or receiving systemic immunosuppression were excluded from the trial. Peripheral blood for TCR sequencing was collected from all dose cohorts at baseline, on cycle 4 day 1, and on cycle 7 day 1. Samples came from an open-label, multicenter, first-in-human phase I dose-escalation trial of ivuxolimab. Adults with locally advanced or metastatic melanoma, renal cell carcinoma, hepatocellular carcinoma or head and neck squamous cell carcinoma were enrolled in the trial. CD4+ and CD8+ T cells were sorted separately from peripheral blood before TCR sequencing. Genomic DNA was extracted from sorted cells for sequencing of the TCRbeta CDR3 region. The immunoSEQ Assay was used to sequence the TCRbeta CDR3 regions. The source is immuneACCESS, and TCRdb retained only in-frame sequences with V and J called. Part of the clones is not carried over; for the studies checked, unresolved V genes explain less than half of this, and the remainder is unexplained. For this sample the table gives approximately 74,000 clones, of which over 85% were detected only once. The top ten hold about 0.32% of the sample.

This sample was taken from a study of OX40 agonist ivuxolimab in advanced cancers. The study in broad terms: Ivuxolimab was an agonistic, fully human IgG2 monoclonal antibody directed against OX40 (CD134), a costimulatory receptor. Peripheral TCRbeta sequencing was intended to test whether TCR sequence diversity was altered and clonal T-cell expansion was caused by ivuxolimab. Patients were allowed to have had prior anti-PD-1, anti-PD-L1 or anti-CTLA-4 therapy, and about 40% of the dose-escalation patients had been treated with checkpoint inhibitors. The dose-escalation cohort was 82.7% male with a mean age of about 60 years, ranging from roughly 20 to 80. Of the approximately 50 dose-escalation patients, hepatocellular carcinoma was present in 19, melanoma in around 15, renal cell carcinoma in 9 and head and neck cancer in 9. The monotherapy dose-escalation portion (N ≈ 50 patients) of the phase I ivuxolimab trial is reported in the paper. Intravenous ivuxolimab was administered to patients every 2 weeks at six dose levels: 0.01, 0.1, 0.3, 1.5, 3 and 10 mg/kg. Partial responses were achieved by three dose-escalation patients, of whom one had hepatocellular carcinoma and two had cutaneous melanoma.

Study-wide conclusions, independent of this receptor: After ivuxolimab, more expanded clones were found on average in CD8+ T cells than in CD4+ T cells. At doses from 0.1 to 3.0 mg/kg, clonal expansion was seen in both CD4+ and CD8+ blood T cells between baseline and week 6. The antigen specificity of the clonally expanded peripheral T cells was not determined. Partial responders in the 0.1-3.0 mg/kg groups had among the lowest normalized peripheral clonal expansion, especially among CD8+ T cells. Low levels of normalized T-cell clonal expansion were also seen in some patients who did not respond.

The material was CD4+ or CD8+ T cells sorted from blood, obtained in a trial of the OX40 agonist ivuxolimab. The origin of this receptor is an adult with an advanced solid tumor such as melanoma, head and neck, liver or kidney cancer.

CDR3 loop: CASSSAAYEQYF. The bases are TGTGCCAGCTCATCAGCCGCCTACGAGCAGTACTTC. The chain is made from TRBV18 and TRBJ2-7; the D segment cannot be called with confidence. The germline V gene supplies CDR1 KGHSH and CDR2 LQKENI. Relative to germline, V is 5 bases shorter and J is 2 bases shorter, with 7 bases between their ends. Taken from cysteine to phenylalanine, the CDR3 has 12 residues. Only the CDR3 region is kept as DNA, spanning 36 bases read in frame from base 1.